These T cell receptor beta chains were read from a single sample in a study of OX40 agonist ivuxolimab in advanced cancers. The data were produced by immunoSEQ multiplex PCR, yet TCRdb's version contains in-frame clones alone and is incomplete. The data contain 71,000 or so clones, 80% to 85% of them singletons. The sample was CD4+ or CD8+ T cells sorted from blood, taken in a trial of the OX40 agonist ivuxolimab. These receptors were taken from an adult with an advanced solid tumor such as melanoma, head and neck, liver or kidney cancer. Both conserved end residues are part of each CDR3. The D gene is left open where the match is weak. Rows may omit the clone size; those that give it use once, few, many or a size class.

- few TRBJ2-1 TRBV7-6 TGTGCCAGCAGCCCCCGTAACAATGAGCAGTTCTTC CASSPRNNEQFF
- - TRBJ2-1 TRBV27 TGTGCCAGCAGTTTCCTGGAACGGCAGTTCTTC CASSFLERQFF
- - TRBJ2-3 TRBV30 TGTGCCTGGAGTGTACGTGGGGATACGCAGTATTTT CAWSVRGDTQYF
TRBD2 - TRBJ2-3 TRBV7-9 TGTGCCAGCAGCATGGCATCTAGCGGGAGGGCCCATACGCAGTATTTT CASSMASSGRAHTQYF
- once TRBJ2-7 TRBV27 TGTGCCAGCAGTTTCCTGAACAGGGTACCCGCTAACTACGAGCAGTACTTC CASSFLNRVPANYEQYF
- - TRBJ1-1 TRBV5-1 TGCGCCAGCAGCTCTAACAGGCGGAATGAAGCTTTCTTT CASSSNRRNEAFF
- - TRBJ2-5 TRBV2 TGTGCCAGCAGGAAAGAAGGGGGGGCTGGGCAAGAGACCCAGTACTTC CASRKEGGAGQETQYF
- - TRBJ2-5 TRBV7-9 TGTGCCAGCAGCTTAGTCAGCATCTTGGAGACCCAGTACTTC CASSLVSILETQYF
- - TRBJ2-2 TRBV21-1 TGTGCCAGCAGCAGGGGTGCTGACACCGGGGAGCTGTTTTTT CASSRGADTGELFF
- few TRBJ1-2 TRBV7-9 TGTGCCAGCAGCTTAGAGGTATCGAGCGGCTACACCTTC CASSLEVSSGYTF
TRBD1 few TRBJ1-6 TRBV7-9 TGTGCCGGAGCGACAGGGTTCGGGTCACCCCTCCACTTT CAGATGFGSPLHF
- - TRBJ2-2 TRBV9 TGTGCCAGCAGCCCCGGTGGTTCTGGGACCGGGGAGCTGTTTTTT CASSPGGSGTGELFF
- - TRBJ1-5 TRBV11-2 TGTGCCAGCAGCTTCGAGGGCCATAGCAATCAGCCCCAGCATTTT CASSFEGHSNQPQHF
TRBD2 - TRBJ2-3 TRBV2 TGTGCCAGCAGTGCGGCGGGAGCGGGCCCCACAGATACGCAGTATTTT CASSAAGAGPTDTQYF
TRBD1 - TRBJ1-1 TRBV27 TGTGCCAGCAGTTACAGGGGGGGAGAAGCTTTCTTT CASSYRGGEAFF
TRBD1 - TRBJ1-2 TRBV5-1 TGCGCCAGCAGCGAACCGACAGGGGGCGGCGGCTACACCTTC CASSEPTGGGGYTF
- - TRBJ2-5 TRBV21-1 TGTGCCAGCAGCAAAGAAAGGTATAAGGACAGGGGGGGTGGAGAGACCCAGTACTTC CASSKERYKDRGGGETQYF
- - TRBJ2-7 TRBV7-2 TGTGCCAGCAGCTATGGGGGAGCCGTCGAGCAGTACTTC CASSYGGAVEQYF
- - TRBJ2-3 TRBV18 TGTGCCAGCTCACCGCAGGTCTATTTCACAGATACGCAGTATTTT CASSPQVYFTDTQYF
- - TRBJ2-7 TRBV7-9 TGTGCCAGCAGCCCCGGAAGACTCTACGAGCAGTACTTC CASSPGRLYEQYF
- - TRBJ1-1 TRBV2 TGTGCCAGCATCGACTTGGATTCGAACACTGAAGCTTTCTTT CASIDLDSNTEAFF
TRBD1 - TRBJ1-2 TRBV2 TGTGCCAGCAGCTCCGGGACAGGGGGTAACCCGTATGGCTACACCTTC CASSSGTGGNPYGYTF
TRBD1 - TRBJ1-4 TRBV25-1 TGTGCCAGCAGTGTCACAGGGGGCGGTGAAAAACTGTTTTTT CASSVTGGGEKLFF
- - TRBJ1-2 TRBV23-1 TGCGCCAGCAGTCAAACCCCCTGGGGGGGCGCTGGATATGGCTACACCTTC CASSQTPWGGAGYGYTF
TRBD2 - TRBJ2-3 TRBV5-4 TGTGCCAGCAGCTTGATGACTAGCGGGGGACGGGGCACAGATACGCAGTATTTT CASSLMTSGGRGTDTQYF
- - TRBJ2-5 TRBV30 TGTGCCTGGAGTCAACAGGCCCAAGAGACCCAGTACTTC CAWSQQAQETQYF
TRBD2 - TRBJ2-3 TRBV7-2 TGTGCCAGCAGCTCCGAGTTACGACTAGCGTCAGATACGCAGTATTTT CASSSELRLASDTQYF
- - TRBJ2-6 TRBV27 TGTGCCAGCAGCTTAACAGGGGAGGTCGCTGGGGCCAACGTCCTGACTTTC CASSLTGEVAGANVLTF
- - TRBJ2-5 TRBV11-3 TGTGCCAGCAGCTTAGCCCGGGACAAACTCTCCCAAGAGACCCAGTACTTC CASSLARDKLSQETQYF
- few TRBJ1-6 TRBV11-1 TGTGCCAGCAGCTTAGTACAGGGAGACTCACCCCTCCACTTT CASSLVQGDSPLHF
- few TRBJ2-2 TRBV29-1 TGCAGCGTTTCCGCGGCAGGCGAGACGTACACCGGGGAGCTGTTTTTT CSVSAAGETYTGELFF
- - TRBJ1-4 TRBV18 TGTGCCAGCTCACCACGGGCCGGAACTTGGGAAAAACTGTTTTTT CASSPRAGTWEKLFF
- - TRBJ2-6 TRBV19 TGTGCCAGTAGCGACTCTGGGGCCAACGTCCTGACTTTC CASSDSGANVLTF
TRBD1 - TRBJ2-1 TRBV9 TGTGCCAGCAGCGCGACCCAAACACAGGGGCCCTACAATGAGCAGTTCTTC CASSATQTQGPYNEQFF
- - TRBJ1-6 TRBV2 TGTGCCAGCAGTGAATATCAGGTTTCTAATTCACCCCTCCACTTT CASSEYQVSNSPLHF
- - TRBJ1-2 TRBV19 TGTGCCAGTAGTATAGATGGCGAGACGTGGAGGAACTATGGCTACACCTTC CASSIDGETWRNYGYTF
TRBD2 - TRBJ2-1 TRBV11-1 TGTGCCAGCAGCTCAAGCGGGAGTTCCTACAATGAGCAGTTCTTC CASSSSGSSYNEQFF
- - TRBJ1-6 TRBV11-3 TGTGCCAGCAGCTCCTTTTTAGATGGCCAAACCCTCCACTTT CASSSFLDGQTLHF
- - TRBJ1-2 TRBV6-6 TGTGCCAGCAGTTACTCTTCAGCAGGGGGCTACACCTTC CASSYSSAGGYTF
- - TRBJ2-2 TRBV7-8 TGTGCCAGCAATCCAGAAACCACCGGGGAGCTGTTTTTT CASNPETTGELFF
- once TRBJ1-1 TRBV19 TGTGCCAGTAGTACCCCGGGACTTACTGAAGCTTTCTTT CASSTPGLTEAFF
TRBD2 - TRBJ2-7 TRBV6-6 TGTGCCAGCAGTTACGGGGGACTAGAATTCTCCGAGCAGTACTTC CASSYGGLEFSEQYF
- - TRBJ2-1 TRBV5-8 TGTGCCGCGAGGGCTAGAGCGAGGAATGAGCAGTTCTTC CAARARARNEQFF
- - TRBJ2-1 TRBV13 TGTGCCAGCAGCTTAAGCTCGGGGGCAGAGTACAATGAGCAGTTCTTC CASSLSSGAEYNEQFF